The T cell receptor (beta chain) described here comes from a study of technical replicates of blood from a handful of donors. Sequenced by immunoSEQ multiplex PCR; TCRdb stores in-frame clones only, minus some. This table has 50,000 to 70,000 clones, around 88% appearing once. Specimen: PBMCs. The TCR comes from a human donor in good health. Some clones in this sample may be carry-over from other donors' samples.

The CDR3 coding sequence is TGTGCCAGCAGCAGACTTCCGGGACTAGCGGGTACAGATACGCAGTATTTT. This translates into CASSRLPGLAGTDTQYF. The J gene is TRBJ2-3, the V gene TRBV7-2, with 12 nucleotides matching TRBD2. Per germline, CDR1 SGHTA and CDR2 FQGNSA. This CDR3 spans 17 amino acids. The J segment lost 3 bases and the V segment lost 5 bases, leaving 9 bases of the junction unmatched.